This note documents a single T cell receptor beta chain sequence. This CDR3 is 14 amino acids long. V lost 2 bases to trimming and J lost 6 bases, with 10 bases between them. Germline V gene data show CDR1 as MNHEY and CDR2 as SMNVEV (reference sequence). This specimen belongs to a study of shared clonotypes between healthy human individuals. The data were produced by immunoSEQ multiplex PCR, yet TCRdb's version contains in-frame clones alone and is incomplete. The sample holds some 1,400,000 clones; approximately 97% are singletons and the top ten take approximately 1%. Sequenced: naive CD4+ T cells sorted from blood. Subset noted: CD45RA+ positively selected. This chain links TRBV27 with TRBJ2-2, with D possibly matching TRBD1 (6 bases). This receptor was taken from a young man in good health. The chain's CDR3 is CASSLVRGAGELFF. The CDR3 DNA reads as TGTGCCAGCAGTTTAGTCAGGGGTGCCGGGGAGCTGTTTTTT.